This passage covers 17 T cell receptor beta chains from one sample sequenced in a study of cytomegalovirus exposure and HLA in healthy donors. The PCR was carried out with 60 Vbeta primers and 13 Jbeta primers. Profiling relied on immunoSEQ multiplex PCR, and the TCRdb table lists in-frame clones only, not all of them. Of around 67,000 clones listed, around 76% are singletons. The sample consisted of PBMCs. The receptor set was obtained from a woman in her thirties in good health and CMV-seropositive.

The chain couples TRBV29-1 to TRBJ2-1; 7 bases are shared with TRBD2. The germline CDR1 and CDR2 sequences are SQVTM and ANQGSEA. This CDR3 is 13 amino acids long. Trimming at V came to 3 bases and at J to 8 bases, leaving 7 bases not matched to a gene. The CDR3 coding sequence is TGCAGCGTTGAGCGGGGGTATGTGGATGAGCAGTTCTTC. It specifies CSVERGYVDEQFF.

The chain carries TRBV7-9 and TRBJ2-1, with TRBD2 matching over 14 bases. CDR3 length equals 17 residues. J was trimmed by 9 bases and V by 4 bases; bases with no gene match: 11. Looked up from germline, CDR1 is SEHNR and CDR2 is FQNEAQ (reference sequence). The CDR3 sequence: CASSSLPGLAGEGEQFF. In nucleotides, the CDR3 is TGTGCCAGCAGCTCGTTACCGGGACTAGCGGGAGAAGGTGAGCAGTTCTTC. The variable domain in full, completed from reference TRBV7-9 and TRBJ2-1, reads DTGVSQNPRHKITKRGQNVTFRCDPISEHNRLYWYRQTLGQGPEFLTYFQNEAQLEKSRLLSDRFSAERPKGSFSTLEIQRTEQGDSAMYLCASSSLPGLAGEGEQFFGPGTRLTVL.

The gene calls are TRBV6-1 and TRBJ1-1; D unclear. Germline assignment: CDR1 MNHNS and CDR2 SASEGT. V lost 7 bases, J lost 7 bases, and 13 bases lay in between. The CDR3 runs to 12 residues. The CDR3 loop is CASISTSGEAFF. In DNA, the CDR3 is TGTGCCAGCATCTCAACGAGTGGTGAAGCTTTCTTT.

This chain uses TRBV30 with TRBJ2-5, with a weak D call TRBD1 (5 bases). The J call may be in error: the DNA end matches TRBJ2-7 better. CDR3 size: 12 residues. Germline V gene data show CDR1 as GTSNPN and CDR2 as SVGIG (reference sequence). DNA for the CDR3: TGTGCCTGGAGTTCCAGGGTCGACGAGCAGTACTTC. Residues: CAWSSRVDEQYF.

The genes are TRBV15 and TRBJ2-7; D is undetermined. The CDR3 sequence is 15 residues long. Trimming removed 0 bases at V and 2 bases at J, with 11 bases between. Per the germline V gene, CDR1 is LNHNV and CDR2 is YYDKDF (reference sequence). The CDR3 sequence: CATSRDTLRPYEQYF. DNA for the CDR3: TGTGCCACCAGCAGAGATACACTAAGGCCCTACGAGCAGTACTTC.

The chain recombines TRBV30 with TRBJ2-1; 14 nucleotides match TRBD2. Germline V CDR1 and CDR2: GTSNPN, SVGIG (reference sequence). The J segment lost 9 bases and the V segment lost 4 bases, leaving 8 bases of the junction unmatched. The CDR3 is made up of 15 amino acids. CDR3 residues: CAWTPRGLAGVEQFF. In DNA form, the CDR3 reads TGTGCCTGGACCCCACGGGGACTAGCGGGAGTTGAGCAGTTCTTC.

This clone has more than one count but fewer than ten. This rearrangement joins TRBV2 to TRBJ1-5; 8 bases match TRBD1. V lost 6 bases and J lost 4; bases outside the gene matches: 5. Germline CDR1 SNHLY, CDR2 FYNNEI. This CDR3 comprises 14 residues. The CDR3 is CASRGQAPNQPQHF. The CDR3 bases are TGTGCCAGCAGGGGACAGGCCCCGAATCAGCCCCAGCATTTT.

The rearrangement joins TRBV30 to TRBJ2-1; maybe TRBD1 (6 bases). The germline V gene has CDR1 GTSNPN and CDR2 SVGIG (reference sequence). The CDR3 loop spans 16 amino acids. V lost 0 bases and J lost 0, with 12 bases in between. The CDR3 spells CAWSVQGRSSYNEQFF. In DNA form, the CDR3 reads TGTGCCTGGAGTGTACAGGGCAGGAGCTCCTACAATGAGCAGTTCTTC.

The chain uses TRBV6-5 and TRBJ2-7, with 9 bases identical to TRBD2. The V segment lost 2 bases and the J segment 7 bases; nucleotides outside the gene matches: 6. The germline V gene has CDR1 MNHEY and CDR2 SVGAGI. This CDR3 comprises 14 residues. CDR3 in DNA: TGTGCCAGCAGTTACGTGGCGGGAGGGCGAGAGCAGTACTTC. Its translation is CASSYVAGGREQYF.

This chain connects TRBV9 to TRBJ2-1; 9 bases fit TRBD2. Germline lookup yields CDR1 SGDLS and CDR2 YYNGEE. CDR3 size: 12 residues. Trimming at V came to 5 bases and at J to 7 bases, leaving 1 base not matched to a gene. The CDR3 nucleotides are TGTGCCAGCAGTGCGGGGGGGAATGAGCAGTTCTTC. As protein: CASSAGGNEQFF.

The J gene is TRBJ1-1, the V gene TRBV9, with D hard to call. Germline lookup yields CDR1 SGDLS and CDR2 YYNGEE. There are 14 residues in the CDR3. Trimming pared 3 bases from V and 5 bases from J, leaving 14 bases between. The CDR3 DNA reads TGTGCCAGCAGCGCATCCCACAGTTGGACTGAAGCTTTCTTT. It specifies CASSASHSWTEAFF.

This rearrangement joins TRBV6-1 to TRBJ1-1; 7 bases agree with TRBD1. This CDR3 has 16 amino acids. The V and J ends lost 0 bases and 4 bases, in that order; junction bases with no gene match: 8. Germline lookup yields CDR1 MNHNS and CDR2 SASEGT. CDR3: CASSEASRGVATEAFF. CDR3 in DNA: TGTGCCAGCAGTGAAGCCAGCAGGGGGGTCGCCACTGAAGCTTTCTTT.

The rearrangement uses TRBV6-6 and TRBJ1-5; D uncertain. With 4 bases removed from V and 0 bases from J, the gap between germline ends came to 10 bases. This CDR3 is built from 15 residues. CDR1 is MNHNY, CDR2 SVGAGI, per germline (reference sequence). In DNA, the CDR3 is TGTGCCAGCAGTTCCCTATTGATTAGCAATCAGCCCCAGCATTTT. This encodes CASSSLLISNQPQHF.

The rearrangement links TRBV6-5 to TRBJ1-2; TRBD1 matches 9 bases. Trimming took 4 bases from V and 5 from J; bases not matched to a gene: 8. The germline V gene encodes CDR1 MNHEY and CDR2 SVGAGI. The CDR3 spans 15 residues. The CDR3 region is CASSSTGQGWYGYTF. The CDR3 nucleotides read TGTGCCAGCAGTTCCACGGGACAGGGCTGGTATGGCTACACCTTC.

The chain employs TRBV5-4 and TRBJ2-7; TRBD2 is a possible D gene (6 bases). V lost 0 bases and J lost 5, with 21 bases in between. CDR3 length: 17 residues. CDR1 SGHNT and CDR2 YYREEE come from the germline V gene (reference sequence). The CDR3 spells CASSLVVLAGHGNEQYF. The CDR3 region has the DNA TGTGCCAGCAGCTTGGTGGTACTAGCCGGACACGGCAACGAGCAGTACTTC. Drawing the rest from reference TRBV5-4 and TRBJ2-7, the complete variable domain is ETGVTQSPTHLIKTRGQQVTLRCSSQSGHNTVSWYQQALGQGPQFIFQYYREEENGRGNFPPRFSGLQFPNYSSELNVNALELDDSALYLCASSLVVLAGHGNEQYFGPGTRLTVT.

A remark on this clone: In the same sample, other DNA sequences code for this CDR3. The chain has TRBV30 and TRBJ1-1; D possibly corresponds to TRBD1 (5 bases). This CDR3 has 12 residues. Germline CDR1 is GTSNPN and CDR2 is SVGIG (reference sequence). The V and J ends lost 6 bases and 2 bases respectively, with 10 bases between them. CDR3 coding DNA: TGTGCCTGCCAAAGGGGCAACACTGAAGCTTTCTTT. Its protein is CACQRGNTEAFF.

This chain links TRBV29-1 with TRBJ1-2; 7 nucleotides match TRBD1. Germline trimming cut 5 bases from V and 3 bases from J; bases unmatched to any gene: 6. Germline assignment: CDR1 SQVTM and CDR2 ANQGSEA. CDR3 length: 13 residues. CDR3 region: CSVPGQDHYGYTF. The CDR3 nucleotides read TGCAGCGTTCCCGGACAGGACCACTATGGCTACACCTTC.